Listed here is a single T cell receptor beta chain. The authors' processing: Amplification of reference gene primers provided the estimated nucleated cell counts. Only in-frame clones appear in the TCRdb table, and some are missing; sequencing was by immunoSEQ multiplex PCR. V, J and clone size derive from that table, while D and trimming were established from the DNA sequence. The repertoire has some 130,000 clones, less than 90% of them found once; the top ten carry approximately 2%. This CDR3 has 15 residues. In germline, CDR1 is LNHDA, CDR2 SQIVND (reference sequence). V lost 6 bases and J 0 bases, leaving 14 bases between the germline ends. The entry originates in a study of blood T cell repertoires in COVID-19. Looking at the study overall: Both acute and convalescent COVID-19 samples were obtained from the United States, Italy and Spain. T cells, B-cell-depleted T cells, or PBMCs supplied cDNA or gDNA.

This TCR derives from a man in his sixties or seventies with acute or convalescent COVID-19. The chain uses TRBV19 and TRBJ1-1; TRBD1 is a possible D gene (5 bases). The sample was peripheral blood. This CDR3 reads CASRGGDAMNTEAFF. CDR3 nucleotide sequence: TGTGCCAGTAGGGGGGGGGACGCTATGAACACTGAAGCTTTCTTT.